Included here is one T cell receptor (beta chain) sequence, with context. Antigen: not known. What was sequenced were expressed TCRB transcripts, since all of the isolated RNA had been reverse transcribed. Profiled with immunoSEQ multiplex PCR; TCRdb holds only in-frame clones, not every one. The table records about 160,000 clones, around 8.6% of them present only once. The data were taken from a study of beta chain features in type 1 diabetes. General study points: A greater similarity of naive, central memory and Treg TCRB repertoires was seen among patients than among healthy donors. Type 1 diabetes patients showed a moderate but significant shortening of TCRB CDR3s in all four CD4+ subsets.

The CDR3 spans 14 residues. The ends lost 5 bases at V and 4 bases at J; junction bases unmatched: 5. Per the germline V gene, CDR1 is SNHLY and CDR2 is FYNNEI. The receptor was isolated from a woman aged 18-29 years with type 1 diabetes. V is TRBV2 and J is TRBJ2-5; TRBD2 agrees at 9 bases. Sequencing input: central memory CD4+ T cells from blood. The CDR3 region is CASSRGREGETQYF. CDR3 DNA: TGTGCCAGCAGTCGCGGGAGGGAGGGAGAGACCCAGTACTTC.